This T cell receptor (beta chain) comes out of a study of response to subunit inactivated influenza vaccine. Overall study results and limits: Authors suggested each seasonal flu vaccination may recruit only limited numbers of new T cells.

MiXCR, run by TCRdb on the RT-PCR reads, gives a single entry per CDR3 protein. The table has 450,000 to 600,000 distinct CDR3 sequences, approximately 6.9% seen once. This clonotype was observed many times. Antigen unknown. J was trimmed by 6 bases and V by 0 bases; bases with no gene match: 10. Per germline, CDR1 DFQATT and CDR2 SNEGSKA (reference sequence). The CDR3 loop spans 16 amino acids. The sample was PBMCs from blood, taken roughly 24 months after vaccination. The TCR originated in a man between 50 and 70 years old who received an inactivated influenza vaccine. This chain joins TRBV20-1 and TRBJ2-3; 9 nucleotides align to TRBD2. The CDR3 region has the DNA TGCAGTGCTAGAGATATCCAGCGGGAGGCGCGGGATACGCAGTATTTT. It codes for CSARDIQREARDTQYF.